The following is a T cell receptor (beta chain) sequence with its context. One entry per CDR3 protein results from TCRdb running MiXCR on the RT-PCR reads. The sample lists just under 550,000 distinct CDR3 sequences, roughly a quarter occurring once. These data are taken from a study of response to subunit inactivated influenza vaccine. The CDR3 has 13 residues. Germline CDR1 is MNHEY and CDR2 is SMNVEV (reference sequence). Trimming shortened V by 2 bases and J by 6 bases, and 8 bases separated the two germline ends. The same sample was also studied in work on T cells expressing NK-cell markers. From that study: TCR beta cDNA was generated via 5'RACE template switching incorporating UMIs. Similarly, these clonotypes led the CD3+CD56-NKG2C+ fraction as well in a handful of donors. What remained unclear was the HCMV specificity of expanded NKG2C+ T cell clones.

The sample was CD4+ T cells sorted from PBMCs, taken roughly 13 days after vaccination. The clonotype was recovered from a man aged 50 to 59 who received an inactivated influenza vaccine. V usage is TRBV27 and J usage is TRBJ1-5; D is uncertain. The CDR3 loop is CASSLGWGQPQHF. The CDR3 bases are TGTGCCAGCAGTTTAGGGTGGGGTCAGCCCCAGCATTTT.